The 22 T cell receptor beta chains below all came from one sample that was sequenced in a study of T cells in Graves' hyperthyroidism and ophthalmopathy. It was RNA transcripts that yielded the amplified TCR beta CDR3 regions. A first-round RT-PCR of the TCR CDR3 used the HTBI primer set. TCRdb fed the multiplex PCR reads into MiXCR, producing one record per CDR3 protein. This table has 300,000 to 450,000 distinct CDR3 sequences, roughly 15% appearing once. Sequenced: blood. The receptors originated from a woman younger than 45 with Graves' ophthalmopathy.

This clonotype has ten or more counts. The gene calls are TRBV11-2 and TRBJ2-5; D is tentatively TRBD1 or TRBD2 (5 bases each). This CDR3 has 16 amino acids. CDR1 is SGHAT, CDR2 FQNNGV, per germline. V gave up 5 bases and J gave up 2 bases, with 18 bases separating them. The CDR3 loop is CASSLFRDGAQETQYF. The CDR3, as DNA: TGTGCCAGCAGCCTATTTCGCGACGGGGCGCAAGAGACCCAGTACTTC.

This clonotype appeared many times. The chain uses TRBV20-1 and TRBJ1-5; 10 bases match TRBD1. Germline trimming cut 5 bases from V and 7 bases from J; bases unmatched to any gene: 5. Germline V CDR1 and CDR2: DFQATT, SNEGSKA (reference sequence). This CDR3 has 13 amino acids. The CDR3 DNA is TGCAGTGCTGGCCGGACAGGGGGACAGCCCCAGCATTTT. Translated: CSAGRTGGQPQHF.

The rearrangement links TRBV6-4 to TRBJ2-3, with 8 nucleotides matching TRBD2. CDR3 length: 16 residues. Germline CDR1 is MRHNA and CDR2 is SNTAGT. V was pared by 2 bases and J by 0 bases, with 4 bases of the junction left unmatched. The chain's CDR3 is CASSDGASGSTDTQYF. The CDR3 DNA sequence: TGTGCCAGCAGTGACGGGGCTAGCGGGAGCACAGATACGCAGTATTTT.

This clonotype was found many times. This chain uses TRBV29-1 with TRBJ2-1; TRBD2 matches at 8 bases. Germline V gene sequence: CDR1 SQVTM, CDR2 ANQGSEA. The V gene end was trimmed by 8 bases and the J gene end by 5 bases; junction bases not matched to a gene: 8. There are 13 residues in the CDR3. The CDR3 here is CSTGTRVNNEQFF. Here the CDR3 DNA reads TGCAGCACCGGGACTAGGGTAAACAATGAGCAGTTCTTC.

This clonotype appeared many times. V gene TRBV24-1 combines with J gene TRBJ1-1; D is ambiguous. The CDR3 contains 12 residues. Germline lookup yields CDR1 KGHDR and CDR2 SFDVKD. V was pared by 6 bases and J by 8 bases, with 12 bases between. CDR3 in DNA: TGTGCCACCAGTTCACAGACCCAAGAAGCTTTCTTT. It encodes CATSSQTQEAFF.

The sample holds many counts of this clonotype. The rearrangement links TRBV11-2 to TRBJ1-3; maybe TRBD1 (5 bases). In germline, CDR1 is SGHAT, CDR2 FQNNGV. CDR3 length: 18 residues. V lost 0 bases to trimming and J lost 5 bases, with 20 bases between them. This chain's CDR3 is CASSLDQKFGGRRNTIYF. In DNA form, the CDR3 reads TGTGCCAGCAGCTTAGACCAGAAGTTTGGGGGTAGGAGAAACACCATATATTTT.

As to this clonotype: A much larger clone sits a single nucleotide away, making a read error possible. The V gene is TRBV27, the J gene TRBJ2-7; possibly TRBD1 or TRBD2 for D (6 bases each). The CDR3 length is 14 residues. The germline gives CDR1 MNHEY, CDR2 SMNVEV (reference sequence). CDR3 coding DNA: TGTACCAGCAGTTGGGGGGCGTTTGCTGGGGAGCAGTACTTC. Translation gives CTSSWGAFAGEQYF.

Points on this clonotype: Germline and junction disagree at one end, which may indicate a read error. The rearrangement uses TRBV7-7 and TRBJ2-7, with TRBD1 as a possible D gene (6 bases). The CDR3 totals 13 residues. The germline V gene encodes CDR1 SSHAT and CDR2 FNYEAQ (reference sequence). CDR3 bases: TGTGCTAGCAGCCTCCGGGACAACTACGAGCAGTACTTC. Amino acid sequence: CASSLRDNYEQYF.

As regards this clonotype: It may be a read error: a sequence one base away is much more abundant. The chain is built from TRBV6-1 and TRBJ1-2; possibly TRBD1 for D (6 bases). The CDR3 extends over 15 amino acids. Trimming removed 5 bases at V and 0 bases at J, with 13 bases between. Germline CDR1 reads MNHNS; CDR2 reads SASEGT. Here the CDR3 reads CASSRGLGANYGYTF. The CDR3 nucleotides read TGTGCCAGCAGTCGGGGGCTAGGGGCTAACTATGGCTACACCTTC.

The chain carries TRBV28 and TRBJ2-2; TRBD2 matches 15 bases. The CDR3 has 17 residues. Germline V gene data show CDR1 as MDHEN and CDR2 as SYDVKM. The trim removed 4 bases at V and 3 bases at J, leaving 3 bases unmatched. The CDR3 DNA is TGTGCCAGCAGTTACGGACTAGCGGGGGGGGACACCGGGGAGCTGTTTTTT. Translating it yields CASSYGLAGGDTGELFF.

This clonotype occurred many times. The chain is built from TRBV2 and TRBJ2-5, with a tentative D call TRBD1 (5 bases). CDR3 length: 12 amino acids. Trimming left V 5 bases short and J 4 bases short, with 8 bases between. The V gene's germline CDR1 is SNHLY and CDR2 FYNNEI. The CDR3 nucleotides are TGTGCCAGCAGTTTCCAGGGAGAGACCCAGTACTTC. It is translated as CASSFQGETQYF.

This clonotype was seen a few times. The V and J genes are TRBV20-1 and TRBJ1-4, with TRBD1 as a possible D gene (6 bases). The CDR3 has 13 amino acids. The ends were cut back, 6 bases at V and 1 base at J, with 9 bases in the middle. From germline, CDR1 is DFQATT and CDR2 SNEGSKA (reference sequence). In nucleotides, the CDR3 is TGCAGTGCCGCAGGGGTAACTAATGAAAAACTGTTTTTT. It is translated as CSAAGVTNEKLFF.

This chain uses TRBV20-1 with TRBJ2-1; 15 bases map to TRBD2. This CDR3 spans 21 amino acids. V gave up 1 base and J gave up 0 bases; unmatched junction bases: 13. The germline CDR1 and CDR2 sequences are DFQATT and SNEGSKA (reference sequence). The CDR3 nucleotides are TGCAGTGCTAGAGTGGCCTTTTTAGGGACTAGCGGGGGGAGCTCCTACAATGAGCAGTTCTTC. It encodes CSARVAFLGTSGGSSYNEQFF.

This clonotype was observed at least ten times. This CDR3 reads CASSWRGGTEAFF. In DNA, the CDR3 is TGTGCCAGCTCATGGAGGGGTGGGACTGAAGCTTTCTTT. The V gene is TRBV6-1, the J gene TRBJ1-1, with D possibly TRBD1 on 5 matching bases. The CDR3 contains 13 residues. Trimming took 8 bases from V and 5 from J, leaving 15 bases between them. CDR1 and CDR2 (germline): MNHNS, SASEGT.

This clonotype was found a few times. The DNA of the CDR3 is TGTGCCAGCAGTTCGGGACACCTCGCGGGCTACACCTTC. Translating gives CASSSGHLAGYTF. The J gene is TRBJ1-2, the V gene TRBV27, with a tentative D call TRBD1 (6 bases). The V gene lost 4 bases and the J gene lost 8 bases, with 14 bases spanning the gap. Germline loops: CDR1 MNHEY, CDR2 SMNVEV (reference sequence). This CDR3 is 13 amino acids long.

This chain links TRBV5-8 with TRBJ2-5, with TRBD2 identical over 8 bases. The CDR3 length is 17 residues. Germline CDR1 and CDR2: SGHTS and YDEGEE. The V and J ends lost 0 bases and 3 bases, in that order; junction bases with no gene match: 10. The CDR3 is CASSLAVGGGREETQYF. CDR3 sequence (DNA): TGTGCCAGCAGCTTGGCCGTCGGCGGGGGGCGCGAAGAGACCCAGTACTTC. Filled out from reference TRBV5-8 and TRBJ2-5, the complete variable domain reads EAGVTQSPTHLIKTRGQQATLRCSPISGHTSVYWYQQALGLGLQFLLWYDEGEERNRGNFPPRFSGRQFPNYSSELNVNALELEDSALYLCASSLAVGGGREETQYFGPGTRLLVL.

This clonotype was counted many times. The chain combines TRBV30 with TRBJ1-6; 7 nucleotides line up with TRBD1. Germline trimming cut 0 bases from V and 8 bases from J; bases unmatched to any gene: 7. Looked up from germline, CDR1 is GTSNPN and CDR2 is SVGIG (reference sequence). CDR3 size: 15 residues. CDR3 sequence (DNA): TGTGCCTGGAGTGTACTGGGACAGCGTGATTCACCCCTCCACTTT. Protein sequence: CAWSVLGQRDSPLHF.

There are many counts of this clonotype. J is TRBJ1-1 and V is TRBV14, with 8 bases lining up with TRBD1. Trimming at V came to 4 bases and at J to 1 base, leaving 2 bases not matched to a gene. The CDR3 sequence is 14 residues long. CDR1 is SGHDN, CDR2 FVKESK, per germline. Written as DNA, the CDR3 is TGTGCCAGCAGCCTGGACAGGGAGAACACTGAAGCTTTCTTT. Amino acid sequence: CASSLDRENTEAFF.

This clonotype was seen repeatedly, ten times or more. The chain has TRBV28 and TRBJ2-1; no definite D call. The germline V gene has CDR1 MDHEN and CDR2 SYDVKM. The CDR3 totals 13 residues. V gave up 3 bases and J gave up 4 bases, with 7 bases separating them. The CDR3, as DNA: TGTGCCAGCAGTTTCGATTCGTACAATGAGCAGTTCTTC. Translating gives CASSFDSYNEQFF.

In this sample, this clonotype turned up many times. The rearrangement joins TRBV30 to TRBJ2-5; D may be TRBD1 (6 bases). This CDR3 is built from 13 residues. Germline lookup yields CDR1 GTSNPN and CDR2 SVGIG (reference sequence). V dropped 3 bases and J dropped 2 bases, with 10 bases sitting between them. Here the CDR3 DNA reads TGTGCCTGGAGAAGGACAGTTCAAGAGACCCAGTACTTC. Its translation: CAWRRTVQETQYF.

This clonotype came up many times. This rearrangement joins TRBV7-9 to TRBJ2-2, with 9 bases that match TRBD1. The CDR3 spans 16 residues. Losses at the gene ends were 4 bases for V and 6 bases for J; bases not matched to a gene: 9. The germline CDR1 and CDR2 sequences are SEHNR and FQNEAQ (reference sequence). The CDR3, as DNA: TGTGCCAGCAGCTGGGGGCCCGGGACAGGGCCCGGGGAGCTGTTTTTT. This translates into CASSWGPGTGPGELFF. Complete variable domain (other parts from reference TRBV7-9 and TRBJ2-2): DTGVSQNPRHKITKRGQNVTFRCDPISEHNRLYWYRQTLGQGPEFLTYFQNEAQLEKSRLLSDRFSAERPKGSFSTLEIQRTEQGDSAMYLCASSWGPGTGPGELFFGEGSRLTVL.

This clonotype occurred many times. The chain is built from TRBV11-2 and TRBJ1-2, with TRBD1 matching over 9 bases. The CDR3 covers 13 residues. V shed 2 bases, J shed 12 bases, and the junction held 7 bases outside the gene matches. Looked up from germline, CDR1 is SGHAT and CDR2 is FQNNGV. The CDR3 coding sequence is TGTGCCAGCAGCTTATACGAACAGGGGGCCCACACCTTC. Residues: CASSLYEQGAHTF.